The clone carrying this T cell receptor beta chain has ten or more counts. The data were taken from a study of regulatory T cells in long-lasting Graves disease. Trimming stripped 5 bases from V and 4 bases from J, with 5 bases between. This CDR3 comprises 11 residues. Time point indicated: persistent/refractory GD, antithyroid drugs over 5 years with positive TRAb. Scientists built the TCR library using RNA that was extracted from PBMCs. Library construction for TCR beta used iRepertoire HTBI primers and Arm-PCR of CDR3 regions. TCRdb called the multiplex PCR reads again in MiXCR, with one record for every CDR3 protein. Counted here are 400,000 or so distinct CDR3 sequences, roughly a quarter occurring once; the ten biggest clones make up about a quarter.

The clonotype comes from a female donor with Graves disease. The sequencing here drew on peripheral blood mononuclear cells (PBMCs), taken when the disease was refractory, from a patient treated with antithyroid drugs. The chain uses TRBV12-3 or TRBV12-4 and TRBJ1-2; D unclear. The CDR3 is CASSASYGYTF. CDR3 nucleotide sequence: TGTGCCAGCAGTGCTAGCTATGGCTACACCTTC.